These T cell receptor beta chains were read from a single sample in a study of a mutant IDH1 vaccine in newly diagnosed glioma. Using immunoSEQ multiplex PCR, the repertoire was profiled, and TCRdb retains in-frame clones only, with some absent. The repertoire holds tens of thousands of clones, roughly 80% seen once, with less than 4.5% in the top ten. What these receptors recognize is not known. Source: PBMCs, taken from a glioma patient whose treatment included an IDH1 peptide vaccine. The source of these receptors is a man aged 25-40 years with glioma. The CDR3 runs from the conserved cysteine through the conserved F or W. Fields, in order: CDR3 DNA, CDR3 protein, J gene, clone size, D gene, V gene. A D gene is named only where the DNA matches it firmly. Clone sizes are given selectively: once, few, many, or a class where the clone is expanded.

TGTGCCAGCAGCTACAGACAGGGGAGGAACACCGGGGAGCTGTTTTTT	CASSYRQGRNTGELFF	TRBJ2-2	.	TRBD1	TRBV13
TGCAGCGTTAGTCAGGGGGGGAACACTGAAGCTTTCTTT	CSVSQGGNTEAFF	TRBJ1-1	.	TRBD1	TRBV29-1
TGTGCCAGCAGCCCCGCGAAGACCCAGTACTTC	CASSPAKTQYF	TRBJ2-5	.	.	TRBV7-9
TGTGCCAGCAGCTTAGGACAGGGTGGGGTGAACACTGAAGCTTTCTTT	CASSLGQGGVNTEAFF	TRBJ1-1	few	TRBD1	TRBV7-2
TGTGCCAGCAGCTTAGGTCGCAGGGAAAGAGAAAAACTGTTTTTT	CASSLGRREREKLFF	TRBJ1-4	.	.	TRBV7-9
TGTGCCAGCAGCTTAGGTGCGGGTAACTATGGCTACACCTTC	CASSLGAGNYGYTF	TRBJ1-2	once	.	TRBV11-2
TGTGCCAGCAGCTACATGGGCGGCACCTACGAGCAGTACTTC	CASSYMGGTYEQYF	TRBJ2-7	.	.	TRBV7-8
TGTGCCAGCAGTGAATCCCACAGGGGATGGGGGGATACGCAGTATTTT	CASSESHRGWGDTQYF	TRBJ2-3	.	TRBD1	TRBV25-1
TGTGCCAGCAGTTACGGTCAGGGGGAAGGCGGCTACACCTTC	CASSYGQGEGGYTF	TRBJ1-2	.	TRBD1	TRBV6-6
TGCGCCAGCAGCCAGGTTTGGGATTCAGCCAAAAACATTCAGTACTTC	CASSQVWDSAKNIQYF	TRBJ2-4	.	.	TRBV4-1
TGTGCCAGCAGCACACCTGGACAGACCTCTGGAAACACCATATATTTT	CASSTPGQTSGNTIYF	TRBJ1-3	.	.	TRBV11-2
TGTGCCTCTACCGGGACAGCCTACGAGCAGTACTTC	CASTGTAYEQYF	TRBJ2-7	.	TRBD1	TRBV10-3
TGTGCCAGCAGCTGGCGGACAGGGGAGGATACGCAGTATTTT	CASSWRTGEDTQYF	TRBJ2-3	few	TRBD1	TRBV7-6
TGCGCCAGCAGTGCATCAGGGAATGGTGAAAAACTGTTTTTT	CASSASGNGEKLFF	TRBJ1-4	.	.	TRBV10-1
TGTGCCAGCAGCTTAGGTCGGAATACCGGGGAGCTGTTTTTT	CASSLGRNTGELFF	TRBJ2-2	few	.	TRBV11-2
TGTGCCAGCAGCTTAGCAGATACGCAGTATTTT	CASSLADTQYF	TRBJ2-3	.	.	TRBV7-2